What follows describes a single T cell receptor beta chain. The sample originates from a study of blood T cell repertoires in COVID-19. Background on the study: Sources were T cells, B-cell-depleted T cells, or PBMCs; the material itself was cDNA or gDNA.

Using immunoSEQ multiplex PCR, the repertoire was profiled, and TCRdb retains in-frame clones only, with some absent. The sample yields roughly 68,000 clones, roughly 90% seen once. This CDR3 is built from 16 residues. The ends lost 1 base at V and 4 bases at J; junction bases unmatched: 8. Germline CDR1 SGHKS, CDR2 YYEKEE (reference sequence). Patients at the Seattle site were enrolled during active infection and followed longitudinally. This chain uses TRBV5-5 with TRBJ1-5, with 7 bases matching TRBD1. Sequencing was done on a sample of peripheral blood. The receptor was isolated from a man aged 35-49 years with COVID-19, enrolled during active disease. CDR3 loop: CASSLSGGTANQPQHF. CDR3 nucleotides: TGTGCCAGCAGCTTGAGCGGGGGGACAGCTAATCAGCCCCAGCATTTT.